This TCR beta chain appears in the sequencing data of a study of blood T cell repertoires in COVID-19. The wider study: The cDNA or gDNA used as material had been derived from T cells, B-cell-depleted T cells, or PBMCs.

With V trimmed by 6 bases and J by 1 base, 0 bases remained unmatched. CDR3 length: 13 amino acids. The V gene's germline CDR1 is MNHEY and CDR2 SMNVEV (reference sequence). Clones were read by immunoSEQ multiplex PCR, and TCRdb kept only the in-frame ones, dropping some. Among almost 300,000 clones, around 84% were seen once, and the ten largest hold 1% to 1.5%. This clone appeared a few times. This rearrangement joins TRBV27 to TRBJ1-5, with 7 bases identical to TRBD1. This TCR derives from a man between 65 and 85 years old with acute or convalescent COVID-19. Sequences were obtained from peripheral blood. This CDR3 is CASSRGSNQPQHF. The CDR3 DNA follows: TGTGCCAGCAGCAGGGGGAGCAATCAGCCCCAGCATTTT.